Listed here are 17 T cell receptor beta chains from one sample, sequenced in a study of T cell clones after liver transplantation. Generated by immunoSEQ multiplex PCR, the TCRdb table keeps only in-frame clones and is missing some. The repertoire holds around 15,000 clones, with nearly 95% as singletons. The sample in question was CD8+ T cells from blood, obtained before liver transplant. The receptors derive from a human donor who received a liver transplant.

The chain recombines TRBV2 with TRBJ1-2, with 8 bases aligning to TRBD1. The CDR3 sequence is 13 residues long. The germline V gene has CDR1 SNHLY and CDR2 FYNNEI. The junction had 12 bases not matched to a gene; V was cut back by 10 bases and J by 8 bases. The CDR3 loop reads CATLQGGFLGYTF. Written as DNA, the CDR3 is TGTGCCACACTACAGGGGGGTTTTCTCGGCTACACCTTC.

This chain uses TRBV11-2 with TRBJ2-5; TRBD1 might be the D (6 bases). This CDR3 is 13 amino acids long. The V gene's germline CDR1 is SGHAT and CDR2 FQNNGV. Trimming pared 5 bases from V and 5 bases from J, leaving 12 bases between. The chain's CDR3 is CASSETGLETQYF. CDR3 nucleotides: TGTGCCAGCAGCGAAACAGGGTTGGAGACCCAGTACTTC.

The rearrangement links TRBV5-5 to TRBJ1-1, with a possible D match to TRBD1 (5 bases). V was cut by 0 bases and J by 3 bases, with 12 bases left in between. This CDR3 is 15 amino acids long. Germline CDR1 SGHKS, CDR2 YYEKEE (reference sequence). The CDR3: CASSLVETVYTEAFF. CDR3 bases: TGTGCCAGCAGCTTGGTGGAGACAGTTTACACTGAAGCTTTCTTT. Complete variable domain (other parts from reference TRBV5-5 and TRBJ1-1): DAGVTQSPTHLIKTRGQQVTLRCSPISGHKSVSWYQQVLGQGPQFIFQYYEKEERGRGNFPDRFSARQFPNYSSELNVNALLLGDSALYLCASSLVETVYTEAFFGQGTRLTVV.

This clone showed up just once. V and J are TRBV5-4 and TRBJ1-2; no firm D call. From germline, CDR1 is SGHNT and CDR2 YYREEE (reference sequence). The V and J ends lost 2 bases and 5 bases respectively, with 13 bases between them. The CDR3 extends over 14 amino acids. The CDR3 region has the DNA TGTGCCAGCAGCTTTAAGGACCTTGGGTATGGCTACACCTTC. Translating gives CASSFKDLGYGYTF.

The V and J genes are TRBV30 and TRBJ1-2; D remains unclear. CDR1 is GTSNPN and CDR2 is SVGIG in the germline V gene (reference sequence). Between the trimmed V and J ends, which lost 0 bases and 0 bases, there was a span of 8 bases. The CDR3 extends over 14 amino acids. CDR3 in amino acids: CAWSVSPANYGYTF. Written as DNA, the CDR3 is TGTGCCTGGAGTGTATCCCCCGCTAACTATGGCTACACCTTC.

The rearrangement uses TRBV7-9 and TRBJ1-3; no definite D call. The ends were cut back, 2 bases at V and 4 bases at J, with 21 bases in the middle. Per germline, CDR1 SEHNR and CDR2 FQNEAQ (reference sequence). This CDR3 contains 18 residues. CDR3 loop: CASSLPIGDVKLGNTIYF. In nucleotides, the CDR3 is TGTGCCAGCAGCTTACCGATTGGAGACGTCAAGCTGGGAAACACCATATATTTT.

V and J are TRBV4-3 and TRBJ2-3, with D unclear. The V end was cut by 1 base, the J end by 5 bases, with 7 bases between. CDR1 is LGHNA, CDR2 YSLEER, per germline. The CDR3 has 13 amino acids. For the CDR3, the DNA is TGCGCCAGCAGCCAAGTCGAAAAAGATACGCAGTATTTT. This sequence encodes CASSQVEKDTQYF.

The chain combines TRBV7-2 with TRBJ2-1; 10 bases align to TRBD1. V dropped 5 bases and J dropped 8; count of bases not matched to a gene: 21. The CDR3 covers 19 residues. Germline lookup yields CDR1 SGHTA and CDR2 FQGNSA. This chain's CDR3 is CASSPLGQGLVSFSHEQFF. The CDR3 coding sequence is TGTGCCAGCAGCCCATTGGGACAGGGGTTAGTCTCGTTCTCCCATGAGCAGTTCTTC.

This chain links TRBV7-3 with TRBJ2-1; 8 bases match TRBD1. After removal of 5 bases from V and 8 bases from J, the junction contained 5 bases not matched to a gene. From germline, CDR1 is SGHTA and CDR2 FQGTGA. The CDR3 consists of 13 residues. CDR3 DNA: TGTGCCAGCAGCCCCGGACAGGGTTATGAGCAGTTCTTC. Its protein product is CASSPGQGYEQFF. Full variable domain (rest looked up from reference TRBV7-3 and TRBJ2-1): GAGVSQTPSNKVTEKGKYVELRCDPISGHTALYWYRQSLGQGPEFLIYFQGTGAADDSGLPNDRFFAVRPEGSVSTLKIQRTERGDSAVYLCASSPGQGYEQFFGPGTRLTVL.

This chain joins TRBV28 and TRBJ1-2; D remains unclear. The V end lost 3 bases, the J end lost 7 bases, and 12 bases lay between the germline ends. Germline V gives CDR1 MDHEN, CDR2 SYDVKM. This CDR3 is 13 amino acids long. The CDR3 spells CASSLVYSSGYTF. For the CDR3, the DNA is TGTGCCAGCAGTTTGGTCTATAGCTCTGGCTACACCTTC.

The rearrangement uses TRBV7-8 and TRBJ1-1, with 9 bases fitting TRBD1. V lost 1 base, J lost 7 bases, and 4 bases stayed unmatched. Germline-derived CDR1 and CDR2 are SGHVS and FQNEAQ. The CDR3 covers 14 residues. The CDR3 loop reads CASSLGQGGGEAFF. CDR3 bases: TGTGCCAGCAGCTTAGGACAGGGGGGTGGTGAAGCTTTCTTT.

The chain couples TRBV25-1 to TRBJ1-1; D ambiguous. V shed 3 bases and J shed 0 bases, with 11 bases lying between them. CDR1 is MGHDK and CDR2 is SYGVNS in the germline V gene. This CDR3 contains 15 residues. In DNA, the CDR3 is TGTGCCAGCAGTGAGTTCTTCGGCCTGAACACTGAAGCTTTCTTT. Amino acids: CASSEFFGLNTEAFF.

J is TRBJ1-4 and V is TRBV19; 8 bases line up with TRBD1. CDR1 is LNHDA, CDR2 SQIVND, per germline (reference sequence). CDR3 size: 17 residues. Germline trimming cut 5 bases from V and 1 base from J; bases unmatched to any gene: 9. CDR3 protein: CASSLWTGKGTNEKLFF. For the CDR3, the DNA is TGTGCCAGTAGTCTTTGGACAGGGAAGGGAACTAATGAAAAACTGTTTTTT.

The CDR3 is CASSLGWGSYEQYF. The CDR3, as DNA: TGTGCCAGCAGTTTAGGGTGGGGGTCCTACGAGCAGTACTTC. This chain connects TRBV27 to TRBJ2-7; D possibly uses TRBD1 or TRBD2 (5 bases each). CDR3 size: 14 residues. V gave up 2 bases and J gave up 1 base, with 9 bases separating them. CDR1 is MNHEY, CDR2 SMNVEV, per germline (reference sequence).

This clone has only one observation. This chain joins TRBV27 and TRBJ2-7; 8 bases align to TRBD2. Germline V gene sequence: CDR1 MNHEY, CDR2 SMNVEV (reference sequence). The V and J ends lost 0 bases and 4 bases, in that order; junction bases with no gene match: 8. The CDR3 has 16 amino acids. The CDR3 DNA reads as TGTGCCAGCAGTTTATCACGCCTAGCGGGTTCTTACGAGCAGTACTTC. Amino acids: CASSLSRLAGSYEQYF.

The genes are TRBV6-5 and TRBJ2-5; perhaps TRBD1 as D (6 bases). The DNA end lines up better with TRBJ2-7; the J call may be wrong. The germline gives CDR1 MNHEY, CDR2 SVGAGI. The CDR3 runs to 14 residues. The CDR3 loop is CASSPLGGPGEQYF. The CDR3, as DNA: TGTGCCAGCAGCCCCCTAGGGGGACCGGGCGAGCAGTACTTC.

The gene calls are TRBV9 and TRBJ2-5, with 7 bases matching TRBD1. The CDR3 covers 13 residues. Germline CDR1 reads SGDLS; CDR2 reads YYNGEE. V trimming: 4 bases; J trimming: 1 base; junction bases outside the gene matches: 1. The CDR3 DNA follows: TGTGCCAGCAGCAGGGACAGCCAAGAGACCCAGTACTTC. Its protein product is CASSRDSQETQYF.